This section outlines one TCR beta chain sequence together with its context. No antigen is known for it. The data derive from a study of T cell responses to AZD1222 COVID-19 vaccine. Study-wide findings and caveats: The study found Spike-specific TCR breadth and depth rose after two AZD1222 doses. Among AZD1222 vaccinees, only five or six were seropositive at baseline. The study sampled repertoires only after the peak T cell response.

Assay used: immunoSEQ multiplex PCR; TCRdb lists only in-frame clones, some missing. This sample carries 100,000 to 150,000 clones, around 90% of them seen once, and the ten largest clones take around 1%. Germline values: CDR1 SEHNR, CDR2 FQNEAQ (reference sequence). J gave up 4 bases and V 4 bases, and 10 bases lay outside the gene matches. The length of the CDR3 is 15 residues. The V gene is TRBV7-9, the J gene TRBJ2-7; the match to TRBD1 covers 7 bases. The receptor comes from an adult who received the AZD1222 COVID-19 vaccine. Here the sequenced sample was peripheral blood, taken 28 days after the second AZD1222 dose. CDR3 amino acids: CASSSFTGAPYEQYF. CDR3 DNA sequence: TGTGCCAGCAGCTCTTTTACAGGGGCGCCTTACGAGCAGTACTTC.